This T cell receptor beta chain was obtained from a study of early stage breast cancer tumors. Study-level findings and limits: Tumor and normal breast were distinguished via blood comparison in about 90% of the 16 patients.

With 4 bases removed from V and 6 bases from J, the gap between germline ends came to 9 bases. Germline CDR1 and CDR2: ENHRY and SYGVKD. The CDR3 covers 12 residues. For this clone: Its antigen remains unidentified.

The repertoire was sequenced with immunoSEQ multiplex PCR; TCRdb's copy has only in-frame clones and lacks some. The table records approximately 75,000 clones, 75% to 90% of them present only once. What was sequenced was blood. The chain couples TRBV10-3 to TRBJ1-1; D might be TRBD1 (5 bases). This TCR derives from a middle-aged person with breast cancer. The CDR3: CAISALGAEAFF. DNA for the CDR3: TGTGCCATCAGTGCTCTGGGGGCTGAAGCTTTCTTT.